These T cell receptor beta chains were read from a single sample in a study of blood T cell repertoires in COVID-19. The protocol was immunoSEQ multiplex PCR, while the TCRdb copy is restricted to in-frame clones and leaves out a portion. The table records 380,000 or so clones, 70% to 85% of them present only once. Material for sequencing was peripheral blood. Receptor source: a human donor with acute or convalescent COVID-19. The donor label of this sample is uncertain. Both conserved end residues are part of each CDR3. D genes are given only for firm matches. Clone size is shown for a subset of rows, as once, few, many or a class of expanded clone.

v_gene	d_gene	j_gene	len	abundance	CDR3aa	CDR3nt
TRBV29-1	.	TRBJ1-4	16	.	CSVLDPGEATNEKLFF	TGCAGCGTTCTCGACCCAGGGGAAGCAACTAATGAAAAACTGTTTTTT
TRBV2	.	TRBJ1-1	13	.	CASSEARASEAFF	TGTGCCAGCAGTGAAGCGAGGGCATCCGAAGCTTTCTTT
TRBV6-1	.	TRBJ1-5	12	.	CASSEVVVPQHF	TGTGCCAGCAGTGAAGTGGTAGTGCCCCAGCATTTT
TRBV30	TRBD2	TRBJ2-1	14	.	CAWRRAGTYNEQFF	TGTGCCTGGAGACGAGCGGGGACCTACAATGAGCAGTTCTTC
TRBV2	TRBD1	TRBJ1-2	17	.	CASSVGTGGGMRYGYTF	TGTGCCAGCAGTGTCGGGACAGGGGGCGGTATGAGGTATGGCTACACCTTC
TRBV6-5	.	TRBJ1-1	11	.	CASKTYTEAFF	TGTGCCAGCAAGACTTACACTGAAGCTTTCTTT
TRBV2	TRBD2	TRBJ2-7	15	.	CASAPGTSGSYEQYF	TGTGCCAGCGCCCCGGGGACTAGCGGGAGTTACGAGCAGTACTTC
TRBV3-1/TRBV3-2	TRBD1	TRBJ1-3	14	.	CASSLTGYGNTIYF	TGTGCCAGCAGCCTGACAGGGTATGGAAACACCATATATTTT
TRBV10-1	.	TRBJ1-3	13	.	CASRSELRNTIYF	TGCGCCAGCAGGTCTGAGCTAAGAAACACCATATATTTT
TRBV3-1/TRBV3-2	TRBD1	TRBJ2-5	15	.	CASSLEDRDQETQYF	TGTGCCAGCAGCCTAGAGGACAGGGACCAAGAGACCCAGTACTTC
TRBV6-6	.	TRBJ1-1	14	.	CASNSGRMNTEAFF	TGTGCCAGCAATAGCGGGCGGATGAACACTGAAGCTTTCTTT
TRBV25-1	TRBD1	TRBJ1-1	16	few	CASSEYIRTGETEAFF	TGTGCCAGCAGTGAATATATAAGGACAGGGGAAACTGAAGCTTTCTTT
TRBV30	.	TRBJ2-2	13	.	CAWSPFNTGELFF	TGTGCCTGGAGCCCCTTTAACACCGGGGAGCTGTTTTTT
TRBV11-2	.	TRBJ1-5	14	.	CASSLGGGNQPQHF	TGTGCCAGCAGCCTAGGGGGGGGCAATCAGCCCCAGCATTTT
TRBV10-3	.	TRBJ1-6	19	.	CAISDGGPYASSYNSPLHF	TGTGCCATCAGTGACGGGGGTCCGTATGCCAGCTCCTATAATTCACCCCTCCACTTT
TRBV7-2	TRBD2	TRBJ2-7	15	.	CASSSSGLENFEQYF	TGTGCCAGCAGCTCTTCGGGACTAGAAAACTTTGAGCAGTACTTC
TRBV2	TRBD1	TRBJ1-1	14	.	CASSDQGVSTEAFF	TGTGCCAGCAGTGACCAGGGGGTATCCACTGAAGCTTTCTTT
TRBV7-6	.	TRBJ1-1	15	.	CASSAWEVRNSEAFF	TGTGCCAGCAGCGCCTGGGAGGTAAGGAACTCTGAAGCTTTCTTT
TRBV3-1/TRBV3-2	TRBD2	TRBJ2-7	14	.	CASSSGLASHEQYF	TGTGCCAGCAGCTCAGGACTAGCAAGCCACGAGCAGTACTTC
TRBV15	.	TRBJ1-2	13	once	CATSRGFNRGYTF	TGTGCCACCAGCAGAGGTTTTAATCGGGGCTACACCTTC
TRBV2	.	TRBJ2-3	14	few	CASRAGQAGDTQYF	TGTGCCAGCAGAGCGGGACAGGCAGGAGATACGCAGTATTTT
TRBV30	.	TRBJ1-1	13	.	CAWRMRGHTEAFF	TGTGCCTGGAGAATGCGGGGTCACACTGAAGCTTTCTTT
TRBV6-5	.	TRBJ2-5	14	.	CASCVGGSQETQYF	TGTGCCAGCTGCGTGGGGGGATCTCAAGAGACCCAGTACTTC
TRBV12-1	.	TRBJ1-4	19	.	CASSPAWDRRTATNEKLFF	TGTGCCAGCAGCCCGGCCTGGGACAGGCGAACTGCAACTAATGAAAAACTGTTTTTT
TRBV2	TRBD1	TRBJ1-2	15	.	CASAYTGETLGGYTF	TGTGCCAGCGCCTATACAGGGGAAACTCTGGGTGGCTACACCTTC
TRBV30	TRBD1	TRBJ1-1	14	.	CARRGQGSHTEAFF	TGTGCCCGGCGGGGACAGGGATCTCACACTGAAGCTTTCTTT
TRBV5-5	.	TRBJ1-2	13	once	CASSLSTDYGYTF	TGTGCCAGCAGCTTATCTACAGACTATGGCTACACCTTC
TRBV5-1	TRBD1	TRBJ2-7	16	.	CASSFGGGQGNYEQYF	TGCGCCAGCAGCTTCGGCGGGGGACAGGGAAACTACGAGCAGTACTTC
TRBV5-1	TRBD1	TRBJ2-3	16	.	CASSLGGGHSTDTQYF	TGCGCCAGCAGCTTGGGAGGGGGCCATAGCACAGATACGCAGTATTTT
TRBV6-2/TRBV6-3	TRBD2	TRBJ2-1	12	.	CASSRLAGEQFF	TGTGCCAGCAGTCGACTAGCCGGAGAGCAGTTCTTC
TRBV19	.	TRBJ1-5	15	.	CASSSTWGSNQPQHF	TGTGCCAGTAGCTCAACATGGGGCTCTAATCAGCCCCAGCATTTT
TRBV12-3/TRBV12-4	TRBD1	TRBJ1-4	12	.	CASRTRQGGLFF	TGTGCCAGCAGAACTAGACAGGGGGGACTGTTTTTT
TRBV19	TRBD1	TRBJ1-1	14	.	CASIPTGVNTEAFF	TGTGCCAGTATCCCGACAGGGGTAAACACTGAAGCTTTCTTT
TRBV30	TRBD2	TRBJ2-7	13	few	CAWSFGGRYEQYF	TGTGCCTGGTCGTTTGGCGGGAGATACGAGCAGTACTTC
TRBV23-1	TRBD1	TRBJ2-2	17	.	CASSRDRGPENTGELFF	TGCGCCAGCAGTAGGGACAGGGGGCCAGAGAACACCGGGGAGCTGTTTTTT
TRBV2	.	TRBJ1-6	15	.	CASRDQGRVNSPLHF	TGTGCCAGCAGAGACCAGGGTCGGGTAAATTCACCCCTCCACTTT
TRBV5-1	TRBD1	TRBJ1-4	16	.	CASSLRTGSLYEKLFF	TGCGCCAGCAGCTTGAGGACAGGGTCATTGTACGAAAAACTGTTTTTT
TRBV5-1	TRBD1	TRBJ2-7	12	.	CASSSGQEAQYF	TGCGCCAGCAGCTCAGGACAGGAGGCGCAGTACTTC
TRBV7-9	.	TRBJ2-7	13	.	CASSLARAYEQYF	TGTGCCAGCAGCTTAGCGCGGGCGTACGAGCAGTACTTC
TRBV19	.	TRBJ2-7	13	.	CASKAGSSYEQYF	TGTGCCAGTAAGGCGGGGAGCTCCTACGAGCAGTACTTC
TRBV28	.	TRBJ1-2	13	.	CASSLRQALGYTF	TGTGCCAGCAGTTTAAGACAGGCCTTGGGCTACACCTTC